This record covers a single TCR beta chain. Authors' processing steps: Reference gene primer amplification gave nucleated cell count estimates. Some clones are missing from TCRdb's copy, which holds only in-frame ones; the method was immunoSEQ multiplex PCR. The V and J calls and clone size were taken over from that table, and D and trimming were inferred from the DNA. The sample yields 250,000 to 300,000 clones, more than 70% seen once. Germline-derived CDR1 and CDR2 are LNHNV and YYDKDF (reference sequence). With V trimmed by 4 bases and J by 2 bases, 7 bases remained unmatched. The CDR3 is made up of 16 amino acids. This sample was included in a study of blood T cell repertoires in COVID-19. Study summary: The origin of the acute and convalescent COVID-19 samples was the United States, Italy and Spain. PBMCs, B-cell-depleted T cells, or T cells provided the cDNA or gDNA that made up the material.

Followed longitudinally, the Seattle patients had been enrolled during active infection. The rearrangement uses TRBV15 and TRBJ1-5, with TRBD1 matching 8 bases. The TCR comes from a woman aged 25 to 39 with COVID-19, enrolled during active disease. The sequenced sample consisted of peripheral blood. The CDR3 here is CATSKLGQGGNQPQHF. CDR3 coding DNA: TGTGCCACCAGCAAATTAGGACAGGGAGGCAATCAGCCCCAGCATTTT.